These 23 T cell receptor beta chains originate from one sample sequenced in a study of shared clonotypes between healthy human individuals. Only in-frame clones appear in the TCRdb table, and some are missing; sequencing was by immunoSEQ multiplex PCR. The sample has 520,000 or so clones, 70% to 80% seen once. The source material was PBMCs. Every receptor here comes from a woman aged 40 to 50 in good health. Some clones in this sample may be carry-over from other donors' samples.

In DNA, the CDR3 is TGTGCCATCAGTGAGGGACTAGCAAGTTACGAGCAGTACTTC. This translates into CAISEGLASYEQYF. The rearrangement uses TRBV10-3 and TRBJ2-7; 8 bases fit TRBD2. Germline loops: CDR1 ENHRY, CDR2 SYGVKD. The CDR3 is 14 residues long. The J segment lost 4 bases and the V segment lost 2 bases, leaving 4 bases of the junction unmatched.

The genes are TRBV9 and TRBJ2-3, with unresolved D. V shed 3 bases and J shed 2 bases, with 10 bases lying between them. Germline V gene data show CDR1 as SGDLS and CDR2 as YYNGEE. There are 14 residues in the CDR3. The CDR3 nucleotides read TGTGCCAGCAGCGCGACACTACCCACAGATACGCAGTATTTT. Translation: CASSATLPTDTQYF.

The rearrangement links TRBV11-2 to TRBJ2-1, with 9 nucleotides matching TRBD2. The CDR3 length is 15 residues. V shed 3 bases and J 7 bases; nucleotides not matched to a gene: 7. The germline V gene has CDR1 SGHAT and CDR2 FQNNGV. The CDR3 DNA reads as TGTGCCAGCAGCTTCTTAGCGGGAGCGGGTAATGAGCAGTTCTTC. It yields the protein CASSFLAGAGNEQFF.

This clone was detected once. The chain joins TRBV5-1 to TRBJ2-3; the D gene is possibly TRBD1 (6 bases). CDR1 and CDR2 from the germline V gene are SGHRS and YFSETQ. The V and J ends lost 4 bases and 3 bases respectively, with 21 bases between them. CDR3 length: 17 amino acids. The CDR3 here is CASSPLPRGLPTDTQYF. The CDR3 coding sequence is TGCGCCAGCAGCCCCCTCCCCAGGGGCCTCCCGACAGATACGCAGTATTTT.

This chain joins TRBV5-1 and TRBJ2-1; either TRBD1 or TRBD2 may supply D (5 bases each). Germline V gives CDR1 SGHRS, CDR2 YFSETQ. This CDR3 contains 16 residues. V gave up 5 bases and J gave up 0 bases, with 15 bases separating them. As DNA, the CDR3 is TGCGCCAGCAGACCTCACTGGGACCTCTCCTACAATGAGCAGTTCTTC. Translating it yields CASRPHWDLSYNEQFF.

V is TRBV7-3 and J is TRBJ2-1, with TRBD2 as a possible D gene (5 bases). The CDR3 covers 15 residues. Trimming left V 5 bases short and J 2 bases short, with 13 bases between. Looked up from germline, CDR1 is SGHTA and CDR2 is FQGTGA. CDR3 region: CASSQGLPTYNEQFF. The CDR3 nucleotides are TGTGCCAGCAGCCAAGGACTGCCAACCTACAATGAGCAGTTCTTC. The entire variable domain, with the rest obtained from reference TRBV7-3 and TRBJ2-1, is as follows: GAGVSQTPSNKVTEKGKYVELRCDPISGHTALYWYRQSLGQGPEFLIYFQGTGAADDSGLPNDRFFAVRPEGSVSTLKIQRTERGDSAVYLCASSQGLPTYNEQFFGPGTRLTVL.

This rearrangement joins TRBV6-1 to TRBJ2-7; no reliable D call. The CDR3 is 13 amino acids. Germline V lookup: CDR1 MNHNS, CDR2 SASEGT. V dropped 8 bases and J dropped 4 bases, with 15 bases sitting between them. CDR3 loop: CASSRGKVYEQYF. Written as DNA, the CDR3 is TGTGCCAGCTCACGTGGAAAGGTTTACGAGCAGTACTTC.

The chain has TRBV19 and TRBJ2-2; a possible D gene is TRBD1 (6 bases). This CDR3 contains 15 residues. CDR1 LNHDA and CDR2 SQIVND come from the germline V gene (reference sequence). V gave up 4 bases and J gave up 6 bases, with 15 bases separating them. CDR3 protein: CASSTSAQGAGELFF. The CDR3 bases are TGTGCCAGTAGTACCTCAGCACAGGGTGCCGGGGAGCTGTTTTTT.

This chain joins TRBV5-1 and TRBJ2-7; no firm D call. V shed 5 bases and J shed 5 bases, with 8 bases lying between them. Germline lookup yields CDR1 SGHRS and CDR2 YFSETQ. This CDR3 region has 11 residues. Here the CDR3 DNA reads TGCGCCAGCAGTTCTTATCACGAGCAGTACTTC. Its translation is CASSSYHEQYF.

This clone was picked up a small number of times. The DNA of the CDR3 is TGTGCCAGCAGTGAATTGGACAGGGCTGGAAACACCATATATTTT. Protein sequence: CASSELDRAGNTIYF. The V call is TRBV2, the J call TRBJ1-3; 8 nucleotides agree with TRBD1. CDR3 length: 15 residues. From germline, CDR1 is SNHLY and CDR2 FYNNEI. V trimming: 2 bases; J trimming: 2 bases; junction bases outside the gene matches: 2.

This clone was recorded a few times. CDR3: CASSPSGRINEQFF. For the CDR3, the DNA is TGTGCCAGCAGCCCTAGCGGGAGGATCAATGAGCAGTTCTTC. V and J are TRBV7-6 and TRBJ2-1; 11 positions agree with TRBD2. The CDR3 contains 14 residues. From germline, CDR1 is SGHVS and CDR2 FNYEAQ. After removal of 5 bases from V and 6 bases from J, the junction contained 3 bases not matched to a gene.

V and J are TRBV5-4 and TRBJ1-5; a weak D match, TRBD1 (6 bases). CDR3 length: 18 residues. Looked up from germline, CDR1 is SGHNT and CDR2 is YYREEE (reference sequence). Trimming took 0 bases from V and 0 from J, leaving 16 bases between them. The CDR3 region is CASSLVFGAGDSNQPQHF. In DNA form, the CDR3 reads TGTGCCAGCAGCTTGGTCTTCGGGGCAGGGGATAGCAATCAGCCCCAGCATTTT.

The V and J genes are TRBV28 and TRBJ1-2, with D possibly TRBD1 on 5 matching bases. This CDR3 has 17 amino acids. V was shortened by 1 base and J by 6 bases, with 21 bases between the two germline ends. The germline CDR1 and CDR2 sequences are MDHEN and SYDVKM. Here the CDR3 DNA reads TGTGCCAGCAGTTTATCTGCCCGGAGACAGCGGTATGATGGCTACACCTTC. Its translation is CASSLSARRQRYDGYTF.

Turning to this clone: At the DNA level, this CDR3 is encoded by other sequences in the same sample as well. The gene calls are TRBV20-1 and TRBJ2-1; D remains ambiguous. V lost 2 bases, J lost 7 bases, and 3 bases lay in between. This CDR3 is 10 amino acids long. The germline V gene encodes CDR1 DFQATT and CDR2 SNEGSKA (reference sequence). The CDR3 DNA is TGCAGTGCTAGACTGAATGAGCAGTTCTTC. Encoded protein: CSARLNEQFF.

J is TRBJ2-1 and V is TRBV4-2; 11 bases are a match to TRBD2. This CDR3 has 18 amino acids. The ends lost 0 bases at V and 9 bases at J; junction bases unmatched: 13. Germline V CDR1 and CDR2: LGHNA, YNFKEQ. The DNA for the CDR3 is TGTGCCAGCAGCCAAGATCGCCCGACTAGCGGGACCCCCCGTGAGCAGTTCTTC. Its protein is CASSQDRPTSGTPREQFF.

Comment on this clone: A much larger clone differs by one base, so this may be a read error. The sample carries other DNA sequences with the same CDR3. The rearrangement links TRBV6-6 to TRBJ1-1, with D uncertain. With 2 bases removed from V and 1 base from J, the gap between germline ends came to 5 bases. The CDR3 runs to 13 residues. Looked up from germline, CDR1 is MNHNY and CDR2 is SVGAGI (reference sequence). CDR3 in DNA: TGTGCCAGCAGTTACGCGGGGAACACTGAAGCTTTCTTT. Its protein is CASSYAGNTEAFF.

The chain couples TRBV29-1 to TRBJ2-3, with TRBD2 as a possible D gene (5 bases). The CDR3 totals 14 residues. V was shortened by 4 bases and J by 0 bases, with 11 bases between the two germline ends. In germline, CDR1 is SQVTM, CDR2 ANQGSEA. The CDR3 sequence: CSVVGEVSTDTQYF. DNA for the CDR3: TGCAGCGTTGTCGGGGAAGTTAGCACAGATACGCAGTATTTT.

This chain connects TRBV7-9 to TRBJ2-1; perhaps TRBD2 as D (5 bases). Looked up from germline, CDR1 is SEHNR and CDR2 is FQNEAQ (reference sequence). V was shortened by 0 bases and J by 9 bases, with 9 bases between the two germline ends. This CDR3 is 13 amino acids long. The CDR3 reads CASSLAGSAEQFF. CDR3 bases: TGTGCCAGCAGCTTAGCGGGTAGCGCTGAGCAGTTCTTC.

V is TRBV7-9 and J is TRBJ2-7; 10 nucleotides agree with TRBD1. This CDR3 has 14 residues. The germline gives CDR1 SEHNR, CDR2 FQNEAQ (reference sequence). The V segment lost 3 bases and the J segment 4 bases; nucleotides outside the gene matches: 3. The CDR3, as DNA: TGTGCCAGCAGCTTTCCGGGACAGGGGTACGAGCAGTACTTC. Amino acids: CASSFPGQGYEQYF.

The sample holds one count of this clone. The genes are TRBV30 and TRBJ2-5, with D unclear. The J call could be wrong; TRBJ2-7 is a better fit for the DNA end. Germline V gene lookup returns CDR1 GTSNPN and CDR2 SVGIG (reference sequence). The CDR3 spans 14 residues. In DNA, the CDR3 is TGTGCCTGCAGTACCGCCCGCAGCCCCTACGAGCAGTACTTC. Translated: CACSTARSPYEQYF.

The CDR3 protein is CASSFRVEGNEQFF. CDR3 sequence (DNA): TGTGCCAGCAGCTTCCGAGTTGAGGGCAATGAGCAGTTCTTC. The J gene is TRBJ2-1, the V gene TRBV5-4; D is perhaps TRBD2 (5 bases). The CDR3 has 14 residues. Trimming took 2 bases from V and 6 from J, leaving 12 bases between them. Germline-derived CDR1 and CDR2 are SGHNT and YYREEE (reference sequence).

The chain joins TRBV6-4 to TRBJ2-3, with D uncertain. The CDR3 contains 15 residues. Trimming stripped 3 bases from V and 2 bases from J, with 12 bases between. Per the germline V gene, CDR1 is MRHNA and CDR2 is SNTAGT. The CDR3 nucleotides are TGTGCCAGCAGTGAAGGAGTCTCGTACACAGATACGCAGTATTTT. Amino acids: CASSEGVSYTDTQYF.

The genes are TRBV9 and TRBJ2-3; 11 bases map to TRBD2. The CDR3 extends over 16 amino acids. Germline CDR1 is SGDLS and CDR2 is YYNGEE. V trimming: 3 bases; J trimming: 5 bases; junction bases outside the gene matches: 8. CDR3 residues: CASSAGRLAGIDTQYF. The DNA of the CDR3 is TGTGCCAGCAGCGCGGGCCGACTAGCGGGAATAGATACGCAGTATTTT.